These T cell receptor beta chains were read from a single sample in a study of vaccination and CD4 T cells after COVID-19. MiXCR was run by TCRdb on the PCR reads, yielding one entry per CDR3 protein. Of fewer than 15,000 distinct CDR3 sequences listed, around 48% are singletons. The antigens of these receptors remain unknown. The sample consisted of CD4+ T cells from blood, cultured in vitro. The receptors were gathered from a human donor who had recovered from COVID-19. CDR3s include the opening cysteine and the closing phenylalanine or tryptophan. Each record gives: V gene, D gene, CDR3 length, J gene, clone size, CDR3 protein, CDR3 DNA. A D gene is named only where the DNA matches it firmly. Clone size is given for some rows only: seen once, a few or many times, or a class if the clone is expanded.

TRBV27	.	15	TRBJ1-6	once	CASRSRGSYNSPLHF	TGTGCCAGCAGAAGCAGGGGCTCCTATAATTCACCCCTCCACTTT
TRBV6-2/TRBV6-3	.	11	TRBJ2-3	.	CASSSSDTQYF	TGTGCCAGCAGTTCTAGCGATACGCAGTATTTT
TRBV7-2	.	13	TRBJ2-2	.	CASSLKYTGELFF	TGTGCCAGCAGCTTAAAATACACCGGGGAGCTGTTTTTT
TRBV6-1	.	14	TRBJ2-7	.	CASSDRWTVGEQYF	TGTGCCAGCAGCGACCGGTGGACAGTTGGGGAGCAGTACTTC
TRBV19	TRBD2	16	TRBJ2-1	.	CASMGVSSGRYNEQFF	TGTGCCAGTATGGGTGTATCCAGCGGGAGATACAATGAGCAGTTCTTC
TRBV7-8	.	11	TRBJ2-2	.	CASRGTGELFF	TGTGCCAGCCGAGGCACCGGGGAGCTGTTTTTT
TRBV20-1	.	14	TRBJ2-3	few	CSAHRGGNTDTQYF	TGCAGTGCTCATAGGGGCGGGAACACAGATACGCAGTATTTT
TRBV2	.	14	TRBJ2-7	.	CASSDLASNYEQYF	TGTGCCAGCAGTGACCTAGCTTCAAACTACGAGCAGTACTTC
TRBV20-1	.	16	TRBJ2-5	few	CSARGISGNIQETQYF	TGCAGTGCTAGAGGTATTAGCGGCAACATCCAAGAGACCCAGTACTTC
TRBV10-2	.	15	TRBJ2-5	.	CASSEGQGGQETQYF	TGCGCCAGCAGTGAGGGGCAGGGGGGCCAAGAGACCCAGTACTTC
TRBV20-1	.	13	TRBJ2-1	medium-sized	CSAKQNSDNEQFF	TGCAGTGCTAAACAAAACTCCGACAATGAGCAGTTCTTC
TRBV7-6	.	17	TRBJ1-6	few	CASSLADSGGWNSPLHF	TGTGCCAGCAGCTTAGCGGATTCCGGGGGGTGGAATTCACCCCTCCACTTT
TRBV7-2	.	18	TRBJ1-3	few	CASSLVTGRGRGGNTIYF	TGTGCCAGCAGCTTAGTAACGGGGAGGGGAAGGGGTGGAAACACCATATATTTT
TRBV7-9	.	14	TRBJ1-2	.	CASSLETGESGYTF	TGTGCCAGCAGCTTAGAAACCGGAGAAAGTGGCTACACCTTC
TRBV27	TRBD2	13	TRBJ2-2	few	CASRLGGTGELFF	TGTGCCAGCCGTTTGGGGGGGACCGGGGAGCTGTTTTTT
TRBV20-1	TRBD1	16	TRBJ2-5	.	CSARDLGQDLQETQYF	TGCAGTGCTAGAGACCTAGGACAGGACCTTCAAGAGACCCAGTACTTC
TRBV11-2	.	14	TRBJ1-2	few	CASSPLGGLHGYTF	TGTGCCAGCAGCCCCTTGGGGGGATTGCATGGCTACACCTTC
TRBV20-1	.	14	TRBJ2-7	.	CSAKVAFGALEQYF	TGCAGTGCTAAGGTCGCGTTCGGTGCCCTCGAGCAGTACTTC
TRBV20-1	.	17	TRBJ2-2	.	CSARDLFGKGNTGELFF	TGCAGTGCTAGAGATCTGTTTGGTAAAGGGAACACCGGGGAGCTGTTTTTT
TRBV2	TRBD2	13	TRBJ2-5	few	CASSGREGETQYF	TGTGCCAGCAGTGGCAGGGAGGGAGAGACCCAGTACTTC
TRBV7-2	.	11	TRBJ2-7	.	CASSLEYDRYF	TGTGCCAGCAGCTTAGAATACGACAGATACTTC
TRBV27	.	15	TRBJ2-1	few	CASSQGRRSYNEQFF	TGTGCCAGCAGTCAGGGCCGCCGCTCCTACAATGAGCAGTTCTTC
TRBV7-2	.	15	TRBJ2-1	.	CASSLAQGSYNEQFF	TGTGCCAGCAGCTTAGCGCAGGGTTCCTACAATGAGCAGTTCTTC
TRBV6-2/TRBV6-3	.	13	TRBJ2-3	.	CASSDRVEDTQYF	TGTGCCAGCAGTGATCGTGTGGAAGATACGCAGTATTTT
TRBV15	TRBD2	14	TRBJ2-7	.	CATSGGLGPYEQYF	TGTGCCACCAGCGGAGGACTAGGTCCCTACGAGCAGTACTTC
TRBV6-1	TRBD2	15	TRBJ2-7	.	CASSEGLAGSYEQYF	TGTGCCAGCAGTGAAGGACTAGCGGGATCCTACGAGCAGTACTTC
TRBV6-1	TRBD1	15	TRBJ1-5	medium-sized	CASSEEGTGYQPQHF	TGTGCCAGCAGTGAAGAGGGGACAGGGTATCAGCCCCAGCATTTT
TRBV18	.	15	TRBJ1-5	.	CASSPSGISDQPQHF	TGTGCCAGCTCACCTTCGGGGATTAGCGATCAGCCCCAGCATTTT
TRBV7-8	.	18	TRBJ2-1	.	CASSFRNSALASANEQFF	TGTGCCAGCAGCTTCCGGAATTCGGCTTTGGCTTCAGCCAATGAGCAGTTCTTC
TRBV12-3/TRBV12-4	TRBD1	15	TRBJ1-1	.	CASRRAGTGRPEAFF	TGTGCCAGCAGGCGCGCCGGGACAGGGAGACCTGAAGCTTTCTTT
TRBV5-1	.	11	TRBJ2-7	.	CASSTGREQYF	TGCGCCAGCAGCACCGGTCGCGAGCAGTACTTC
TRBV27	TRBD2	15	TRBJ2-1	.	CASFPVAGGGLEQFF	TGTGCCAGCTTTCCAGTAGCGGGAGGGGGGCTTGAGCAGTTCTTC
TRBV12-3/TRBV12-4	.	13	TRBJ1-5	few	CASSLGADRPQHF	TGTGCCAGCAGTTTGGGGGCGGACCGGCCCCAGCATTTT
TRBV7-2	TRBD2	14	TRBJ2-7	.	CASSLWGRADEQYF	TGTGCCAGCAGCTTATGGGGGAGGGCCGACGAGCAGTACTTC
TRBV10-3	TRBD2	15	TRBJ2-7	.	CASKDGTSGTYEQYF	TGTGCCAGCAAAGACGGGACTAGCGGTACCTACGAGCAGTACTTC
TRBV18	.	15	TRBJ2-7	.	CASSPRMTLTYEQYF	TGTGCCAGCTCACCCCGAATGACACTTACCTACGAGCAGTACTTC
TRBV29-1	.	11	TRBJ1-5	few	CSVGTEQPQHF	TGCAGCGTTGGTACAGAACAGCCCCAGCATTTT
TRBV2	TRBD1	14	TRBJ2-1	.	CASSVTPGQLEQFF	TGTGCCAGCAGTGTTACACCGGGACAGTTAGAGCAGTTCTTC
TRBV28	TRBD2	15	TRBJ2-7	.	CASSPVGLAGGEQYF	TGTGCCAGCAGTCCCGTGGGACTAGCGGGAGGCGAGCAGTACTTC
TRBV9	TRBD1	14	TRBJ1-1	.	CASSAQGGNTEAFF	TGTGCCAGCAGCGCACAGGGGGGCAACACTGAAGCTTTCTTT
TRBV7-2	.	15	TRBJ2-1	.	CASSLGRVSYNEQFF	TGTGCCAGCAGCTTAGGCAGGGTCTCCTACAATGAGCAGTTCTTC
TRBV5-1	.	14	TRBJ1-1	.	CASSLGQVNTEAFF	TGCGCCAGCAGCTTGGGACAGGTGAACACTGAAGCTTTCTTT
TRBV30	TRBD1	14	TRBJ1-1	few	CAWSGRTGGTEAFF	TGTGCCTGGAGTGGTCGGACAGGGGGCACTGAAGCTTTCTTT
TRBV29-1	.	13	TRBJ1-1	.	CSAEQETNTEAFF	TGCAGCGCCGAGCAGGAGACGAACACTGAAGCTTTCTTT
TRBV5-5	.	12	TRBJ2-5	.	CASSFSREAQYF	TGTGCCAGCAGCTTTAGTCGTGAGGCCCAGTACTTC
TRBV7-3	.	14	TRBJ2-2	medium-sized	CASSLTGITGELFF	TGTGCCAGCAGCTTAACGGGTATCACCGGGGAGCTGTTTTTT
TRBV21-1	.	18	TRBJ2-1	.	CASSKGQMDGYLYNEQFF	TGTGCCAGCAGCAAAGGGCAGATGGACGGGTACCTCTACAATGAGCAGTTCTTC
TRBV10-3	TRBD1	15	TRBJ1-1	medium-sized	CAISEGGQANTEAFF	TGTGCCATCAGTGAAGGAGGACAGGCGAACACTGAAGCTTTCTTT
TRBV20-1	.	14	TRBJ2-2	.	CSANGGTNTGELFF	TGCAGTGCTAACGGCGGGACCAACACCGGGGAGCTGTTTTTT
TRBV20-1	.	12	TRBJ1-4	few	CSASNRDEKLFF	TGCAGTGCTAGTAACAGGGATGAAAAACTGTTTTTT